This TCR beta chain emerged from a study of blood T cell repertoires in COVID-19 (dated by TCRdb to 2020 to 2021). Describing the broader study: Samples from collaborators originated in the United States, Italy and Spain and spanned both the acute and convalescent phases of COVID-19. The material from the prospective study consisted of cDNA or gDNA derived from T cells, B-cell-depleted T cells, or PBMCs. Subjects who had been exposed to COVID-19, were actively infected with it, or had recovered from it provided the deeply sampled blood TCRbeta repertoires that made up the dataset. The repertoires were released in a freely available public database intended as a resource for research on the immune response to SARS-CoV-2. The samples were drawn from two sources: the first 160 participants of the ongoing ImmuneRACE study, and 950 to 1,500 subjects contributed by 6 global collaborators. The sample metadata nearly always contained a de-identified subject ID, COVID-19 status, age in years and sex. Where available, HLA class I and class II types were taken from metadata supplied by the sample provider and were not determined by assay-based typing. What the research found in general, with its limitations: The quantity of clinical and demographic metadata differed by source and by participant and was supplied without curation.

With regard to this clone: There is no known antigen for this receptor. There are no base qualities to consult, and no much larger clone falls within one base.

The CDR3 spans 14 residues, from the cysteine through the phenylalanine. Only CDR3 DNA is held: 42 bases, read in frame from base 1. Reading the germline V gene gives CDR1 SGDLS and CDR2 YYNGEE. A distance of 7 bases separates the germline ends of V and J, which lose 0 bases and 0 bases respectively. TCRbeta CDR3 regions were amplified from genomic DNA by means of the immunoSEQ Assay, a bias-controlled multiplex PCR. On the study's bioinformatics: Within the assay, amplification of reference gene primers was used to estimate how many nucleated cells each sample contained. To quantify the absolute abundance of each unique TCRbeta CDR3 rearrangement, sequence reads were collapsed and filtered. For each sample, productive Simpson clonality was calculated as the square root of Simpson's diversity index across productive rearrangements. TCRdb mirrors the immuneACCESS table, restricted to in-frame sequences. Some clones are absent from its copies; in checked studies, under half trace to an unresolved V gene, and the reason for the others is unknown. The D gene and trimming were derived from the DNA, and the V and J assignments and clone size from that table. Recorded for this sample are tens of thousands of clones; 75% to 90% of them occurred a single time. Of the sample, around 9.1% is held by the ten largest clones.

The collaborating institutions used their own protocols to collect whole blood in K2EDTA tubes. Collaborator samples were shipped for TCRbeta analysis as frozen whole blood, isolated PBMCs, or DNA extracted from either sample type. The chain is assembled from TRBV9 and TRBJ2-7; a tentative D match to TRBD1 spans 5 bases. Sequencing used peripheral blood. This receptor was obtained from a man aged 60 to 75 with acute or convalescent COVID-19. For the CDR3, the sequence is CASSVGGSSYEQYF. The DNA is TGTGCCAGCAGCGTAGGGGGCAGCTCCTACGAGCAGTACTTC.